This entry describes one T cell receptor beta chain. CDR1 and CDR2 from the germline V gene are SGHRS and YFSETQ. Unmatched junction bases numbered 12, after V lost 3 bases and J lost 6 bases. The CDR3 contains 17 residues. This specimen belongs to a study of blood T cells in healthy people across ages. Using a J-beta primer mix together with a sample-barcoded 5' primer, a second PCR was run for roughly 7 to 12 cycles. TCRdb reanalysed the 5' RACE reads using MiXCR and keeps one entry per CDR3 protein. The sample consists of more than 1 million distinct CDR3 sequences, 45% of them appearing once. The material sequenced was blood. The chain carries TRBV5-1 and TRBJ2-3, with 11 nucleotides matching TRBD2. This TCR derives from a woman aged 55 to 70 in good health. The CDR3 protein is CASSSIIATSGTDTQYF. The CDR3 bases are TGCGCCAGCAGCTCGATCATAGCGACTAGCGGGACGGATACGCAGTATTTT.